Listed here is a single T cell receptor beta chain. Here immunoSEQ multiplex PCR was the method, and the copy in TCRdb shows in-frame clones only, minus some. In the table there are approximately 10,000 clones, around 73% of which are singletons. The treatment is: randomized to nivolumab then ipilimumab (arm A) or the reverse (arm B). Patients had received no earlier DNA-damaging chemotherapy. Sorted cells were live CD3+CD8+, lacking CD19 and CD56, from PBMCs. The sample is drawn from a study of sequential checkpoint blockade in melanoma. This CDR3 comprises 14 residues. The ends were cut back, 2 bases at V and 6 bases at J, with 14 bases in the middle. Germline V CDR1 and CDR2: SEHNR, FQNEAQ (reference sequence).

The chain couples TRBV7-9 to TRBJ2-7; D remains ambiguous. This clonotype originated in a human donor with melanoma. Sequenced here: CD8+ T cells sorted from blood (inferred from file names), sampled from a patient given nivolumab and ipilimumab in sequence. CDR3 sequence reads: CASSLTLRSAEQYF. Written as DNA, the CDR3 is TGTGCCAGCAGCTTAACGCTGAGGTCCGCCGAGCAGTACTTC.